Each of the 24 T cell receptor beta chains below was sequenced from the same sample in a study of Graves' ophthalmopathy and Graves' hyperthyroidism. As the template, RNA transcripts were used to amplify TCR beta CDR3 regions. The library came from an HTBI-primed first-round RT-PCR and a second-round multiplex PCR. TCRdb reprocessed the multiplex PCR reads via MiXCR and lists one record per CDR3 protein. The profile shows hundreds of thousands of distinct CDR3 sequences, 20% to 25% of them singletons. The sequenced sample was peripheral blood. The receptors were gathered from a woman aged 18-29 years with stable Graves' hyperthyroidism.

This clonotype has a count of ten or more. The genes are TRBV7-8 and TRBJ2-4; 11 bases align to TRBD2. The trim removed 3 bases at V and 2 bases at J, leaving 9 bases unmatched. CDR3 length equals 18 residues. Per the germline V gene, CDR1 is SGHVS and CDR2 is FQNEAQ. CDR3 in amino acids: CASSLGGTSGSPKNIQYF. The CDR3 nucleotides read TGTGCCAGCAGCTTGGGAGGAACTAGCGGGAGCCCCAAAAACATTCAGTACTTC.

This clonotype was detected a few times. V is TRBV7-8 and J is TRBJ2-7; D possibly corresponds to TRBD1 (6 bases). Trimming stripped 7 bases from V and 6 bases from J, with 19 bases between. Germline lookup yields CDR1 SGHVS and CDR2 FQNEAQ. The CDR3 has 14 amino acids. CDR3 in DNA: TGTGCCAGCAACCCGGACAGACTGACTGGCGAGCAGTACTTC. Its translation is CASNPDRLTGEQYF.

This clonotype was seen repeatedly, ten times or more. This chain links TRBV7-8 with TRBJ2-5, with D perhaps given as TRBD1 or TRBD2 (5 bases each). The CDR3 spans 15 residues. CDR1 is SGHVS, CDR2 FQNEAQ, per germline. V gave up 5 bases and J gave up 4 bases, with 17 bases separating them. In DNA form, the CDR3 reads TGTGCCAGCAGCCTTTCCCCCGGGGACGGAGAGACCCAGTACTTC. Its protein is CASSLSPGDGETQYF.

This clonotype was observed at least ten times. The chain couples TRBV4-2 to TRBJ2-7; D might be TRBD1 or TRBD2, each matching 6 bases. V gave up 0 bases and J gave up 1 base, with 10 bases separating them. This CDR3 has 15 amino acids. CDR1 is LGHNA, CDR2 YNFKEQ, per germline. The CDR3 sequence: CASSQDRGASYEQYF. Here the CDR3 DNA reads TGTGCCAGCAGCCAAGATAGGGGGGCTTCCTACGAGCAGTACTTC.

At least ten counts were recorded for this clonotype. DNA for the CDR3: TGTGCCAGCAGTCTCCCAGGGTCTTGGACTGAAGCTTTCTTT. Translation gives CASSLPGSWTEAFF. This chain joins TRBV28 and TRBJ1-1, with D possibly being TRBD1 (5 bases). The V and J ends lost 5 bases and 5 bases respectively, with 15 bases between them. The CDR3 runs to 14 residues. Per the germline V gene, CDR1 is MDHEN and CDR2 is SYDVKM.

The chain is built from TRBV3-1 and TRBJ1-6; the match to TRBD1 covers 8 bases. After removal of 1 base from V and 7 bases from J, the junction contained 3 bases not matched to a gene. This CDR3 region has 15 residues. Germline-derived CDR1 and CDR2 are LGHDT and YNNKEL (reference sequence). The CDR3 spells CASSQVRGQNSPLHF. The CDR3 region has the DNA TGTGCCAGCAGCCAAGTCAGGGGGCAAAATTCACCCCTCCACTTT.

This clonotype appeared many times. The chain links TRBV27 to TRBJ1-5; 10 nucleotides align to TRBD1. J gave up 3 bases and V 4 bases, and 6 bases lay outside the gene matches. This CDR3 spans 16 amino acids. The germline gives CDR1 MNHEY, CDR2 SMNVEV (reference sequence). As DNA, the CDR3 is TGTGCCAGCAGTTCCGGGACAGGGGAACCCAATCAGCCCCAGCATTTT. This gives the protein CASSSGTGEPNQPQHF.

This clonotype was observed a handful of times. V usage is TRBV5-1 and J usage is TRBJ2-2; a possible D gene is TRBD1 (6 bases). CDR3 length equals 15 residues. Germline lookup yields CDR1 SGHRS and CDR2 YFSETQ. V was shortened by 6 bases and J by 1 base, with 13 bases between the two germline ends. The CDR3 is CASTELDRNTGELFF. The DNA for the CDR3 is TGCGCCAGCACCGAATTGGACAGGAACACCGGGGAGCTGTTTTTT.

This chain uses TRBV20-1 with TRBJ1-5; D remains ambiguous. Germline V CDR1 and CDR2: DFQATT, SNEGSKA (reference sequence). Trimming stripped 5 bases from V and 0 bases from J, with 11 bases between. The length of the CDR3 is 14 residues. This chain's CDR3 is CSAYPRYSNQPQHF. CDR3 coding DNA: TGCAGTGCTTACCCCCGCTATAGCAATCAGCCCCAGCATTTT.

This chain uses TRBV7-3 with TRBJ2-7, with TRBD2 matching 14 bases. CDR3 size: 16 residues. J gave up 5 bases and V 5 bases, and 8 bases lay outside the gene matches. In germline, CDR1 is SGHTA, CDR2 FQGTGA. This CDR3 is CASSPGTSGSQNEQYF. DNA of the CDR3: TGTGCCAGCAGCCCAGGGACTAGCGGGAGTCAGAACGAGCAGTACTTC.

V usage is TRBV19 and J usage is TRBJ1-2; possible D gene TRBD1, 6 bases. Trimming pared 3 bases from V and 4 bases from J, leaving 15 bases between. CDR1 and CDR2 from the germline V gene are LNHDA and SQIVND (reference sequence). The CDR3 contains 15 residues. CDR3 coding DNA: TGTGCCAGTAGTATGAGTGGACAGACAAGCTATGGCTACACCTTC. This encodes CASSMSGQTSYGYTF.

The sample holds many counts of this clonotype. This sequence joins TRBV12-3 or TRBV12-4 and TRBJ2-7, with 7 bases aligning to TRBD1. This CDR3 contains 12 residues. Trimming removed 6 bases from V and 4 bases from J; junction bases left unmatched: 3. In DNA form, the CDR3 reads TGTGCCAGCAGCACAGGGGTTTACGAGCAGTACTTC. Translation gives CASSTGVYEQYF.

This clonotype has a handful of counts. The junction differs from germline at one of its ends, possibly a read error. The gene calls are TRBV12-3 or TRBV12-4 and TRBJ2-2; 7 bases line up with TRBD1. This CDR3 has 15 residues. CDR3 in amino acids: CASSRTGLNTGELCF. CDR3 DNA sequence: TGTGCCAGCAGTAGGACAGGCTTGAACACCGGGGAGCTGTGTTTT.

The V gene is TRBV30, the J gene TRBJ1-2; 9 positions match TRBD1. The trim removed 7 bases at V and 8 bases at J, leaving 11 bases unmatched. The CDR3 is 13 residues long. Germline-derived CDR1 and CDR2 are GTSNPN and SVGIG (reference sequence). Here the CDR3 reads CALPRQGVKGYTF. CDR3 DNA sequence: TGTGCCTTGCCTCGACAGGGGGTAAAGGGCTACACCTTC.

This clonotype was seen ten or more times. The chain links TRBV30 to TRBJ2-5; D possibly corresponds to TRBD1 (5 bases). In germline, CDR1 is GTSNPN, CDR2 SVGIG (reference sequence). The CDR3 is 13 residues long. The ends were cut back, 5 bases at V and 5 bases at J, with 15 bases in the middle. The CDR3: CAWLGRASETQYF. The DNA for the CDR3 is TGTGCCTGGCTTGGCAGGGCGAGTGAGACCCAGTACTTC.

This clonotype was seen at least ten times. This chain joins TRBV6-1 and TRBJ1-6; possibly TRBD1 for D (5 bases). Trimming took off 6 bases at V and 9 bases at J, with 18 bases between the two ends. CDR3 length: 15 amino acids. Germline V CDR1 and CDR2: MNHNS, SASEGT. Written as DNA, the CDR3 is TGTGCCAGCAGCGCGGTGGACGGTGGGGCTTCACCCCTCCACTTT. Protein: CASSAVDGGASPLHF.

This clonotype was found many times. V is TRBV4-1 and J is TRBJ2-7; perhaps D is TRBD1 or TRBD2 (5 bases each). The CDR3 is made up of 16 amino acids. Germline assignment: CDR1 MGHRA and CDR2 YSYEKL. The ends were cut back, 3 bases at V and 5 bases at J, with 20 bases in the middle. The CDR3 DNA reads TGCGCCAGCAGCCAGGCCGGGACCCGGAGGTGGAACGAGCAGTACTTC. Translating gives CASSQAGTRRWNEQYF.

The rearrangement joins TRBV18 to TRBJ2-7; 9 nucleotides agree with TRBD1. The J segment lost 5 bases and the V segment lost 3 bases, leaving 2 bases of the junction unmatched. The CDR3 has 13 amino acids. Germline CDR1 and CDR2: KGHSH and LQKENI. The CDR3 reads CASSPGQGHEQYF. The CDR3 region has the DNA TGTGCCAGCTCACCGGGACAGGGTCACGAGCAGTACTTC.

This clonotype was seen repeatedly, ten times or more. As DNA, the CDR3 is TGTGCCAGCAGCTTAGGTGCCGGGACCCAAGAGACCCAGTACTTC. This sequence encodes CASSLGAGTQETQYF. The chain recombines TRBV11-3 with TRBJ2-5, with D tentatively TRBD1 or TRBD2 (5 bases each). V dropped 1 base and J dropped 1 base, with 10 bases sitting between them. Germline assignment: CDR1 SGHNT and CDR2 YENEEA. The CDR3 length is 15 residues.

This clonotype was observed at least ten times. The DNA for the CDR3 is TGTGCCATCGGACGCGGGACAGACCAAGAGACCCAGTACTTC. Its protein is CAIGRGTDQETQYF. J is TRBJ2-5 and V is TRBV6-1, with a possible D match to TRBD1 (7 bases). Trimming removed 10 bases from V and 0 bases from J, with 15 bases in between. The CDR3 is 14 residues long. Germline CDR1 reads MNHNS; CDR2 reads SASEGT.

This clonotype was detected many times. The J gene is TRBJ2-7, the V gene TRBV19; 12 bases fit TRBD2. The CDR3 is 15 residues long. In germline, CDR1 is LNHDA, CDR2 SQIVND (reference sequence). V lost 5 bases to trimming and J lost 6 bases; unmatched junction nucleotides: 8. This CDR3 is CASSGRLAGAGEQYF. The CDR3 DNA reads TGTGCCAGTAGTGGGCGACTAGCGGGAGCTGGCGAGCAGTACTTC.

This clonotype came up many times. The genes are TRBV5-1 and TRBJ2-2; D unresolved. The V and J ends lost 4 bases and 2 bases respectively, with 18 bases between them. Germline assignment: CDR1 SGHRS and CDR2 YFSETQ. The CDR3 is made up of 17 amino acids. This CDR3 reads CASSPSPTEANTGELFF. The DNA for the CDR3 is TGCGCCAGCAGCCCCTCCCCAACAGAGGCTAACACCGGGGAGCTGTTTTTT. Filled out from reference TRBV5-1 and TRBJ2-2, the complete variable domain reads KAGVTQTPRYLIKTRGQQVTLSCSPISGHRSVSWYQQTPGQGLQFLFEYFSETQRNKGNFPGRFSGRQFSNSRSEMNVSTLELGDSALYLCASSPSPTEANTGELFFGEGSRLTVL.

This clonotype was picked up many times. This chain joins TRBV20-1 and TRBJ1-1; 9 bases map to TRBD1. The CDR3 contains 13 residues. Unmatched junction bases numbered 2, after V lost 1 base and J lost 5 bases. Germline loops: CDR1 DFQATT, CDR2 SNEGSKA (reference sequence). CDR3 in amino acids: CSARGDRGTEAFF. CDR3 in DNA: TGCAGTGCTAGAGGAGACAGGGGGACTGAAGCTTTCTTT.

The sample holds many counts of this clonotype. This sequence joins TRBV12-3 or TRBV12-4 and TRBJ2-4; a possible D gene is TRBD1 (6 bases). The CDR3 has 15 residues. Trimming removed 6 bases from V and 8 bases from J, with 20 bases in between. The CDR3: CASRTGTGLSDIQYF. The CDR3 coding sequence is TGTGCCAGCAGAACAGGGACGGGTTTAAGTGACATTCAGTACTTC.